Shown below are 9 T cell receptor beta chains from a single sample sequenced in a study of T cell responses to AZD1222 COVID-19 vaccine. Sequencing was performed with immunoSEQ multiplex PCR; in TCRdb, only in-frame clones are kept and a portion is missing. The sample contains around 110,000 clones, around 88% of which appear only once. This specimen consisted of peripheral blood, obtained on day 0 of AZD1222 vaccination. The receptor source for this set is an adult in good health.

The J gene is TRBJ1-3, the V gene TRBV4-3, with a possible D match to TRBD1 (5 bases). Germline V lookup: CDR1 LGHNA, CDR2 YSLEER. The CDR3 is made up of 17 amino acids. V lost 1 base and J 0 bases, leaving 13 bases between the germline ends. The CDR3 loop reads CASSQGSGGFSGNTIYF. Written as DNA, the CDR3 is TGCGCCAGCAGCCAAGGATCGGGGGGTTTCTCTGGAAACACCATATATTTT.

This chain joins TRBV6-5 and TRBJ2-3; weak D call: TRBD2 (6 bases). From germline, CDR1 is MNHEY and CDR2 SVGAGI. CDR3 length: 16 residues. Trimming took off 2 bases at V and 0 bases at J, with 12 bases between the two ends. CDR3 protein: CASSYAGGTSTDTQYF. CDR3 nucleotide sequence: TGTGCCAGCAGTTACGCCGGCGGGACGAGCACAGATACGCAGTATTTT.

The chain joins TRBV28 to TRBJ1-2, with D possibly being TRBD1 (5 bases). Per germline, CDR1 MDHEN and CDR2 SYDVKM. This CDR3 has 15 residues. Trimming took 1 base from V and 4 from J, leaving 13 bases between them. CDR3 protein: CASSLSGPLGYGYTF. The CDR3 bases are TGTGCCAGCAGTTTATCAGGGCCTCTTGGCTATGGCTACACCTTC.

The chain combines TRBV27 with TRBJ2-7; 9 nucleotides agree with TRBD1. Unmatched junction bases numbered 7, after V lost 5 bases and J lost 5 bases. The CDR3 length is 14 residues. CDR1 is MNHEY and CDR2 is SMNVEV in the germline V gene (reference sequence). The CDR3 nucleotides read TGTGCCAGCAGTCCCCGGGGACAGGGCCACGAGCAGTACTTC. Its protein product is CASSPRGQGHEQYF.

The chain joins TRBV7-2 to TRBJ2-7; D may be TRBD1 (6 bases). V lost 1 base and J lost 3, with 7 bases in between. Per the germline V gene, CDR1 is SGHTA and CDR2 is FQGNSA. CDR3 size: 13 residues. DNA for the CDR3: TGTGCCAGCAGCTTAGGACAGGTCTACGAGCAGTACTTC. Its translation: CASSLGQVYEQYF.

This chain uses TRBV9 with TRBJ1-3, with a tentative D call TRBD1 (5 bases). Trimming pared 3 bases from V and 2 bases from J, leaving 9 bases between. The CDR3 spans 14 residues. Germline CDR1 SGDLS, CDR2 YYNGEE. CDR3 nucleotides: TGTGCCAGCAGCGGATCCAGGGCTGGAAACACCATATATTTT. Translated: CASSGSRAGNTIYF.

The chain links TRBV6-2 or TRBV6-3 to TRBJ2-3; 8 bases map to TRBD1. CDR3 length: 21 residues. After removal of 2 bases from V and 0 bases from J, the junction contained 19 bases not matched to a gene. In germline, CDR1 is MNHEY, CDR2 SVGEGT. The CDR3 nucleotides read TGTGCCAGCAGTTACCCAACAAAGGGACAGGAAAGGCTTTCTAGCACAGATACGCAGTATTTT. This codes for CASSYPTKGQERLSSTDTQYF.

This sequence joins TRBV5-6 and TRBJ2-1; 7 bases fit TRBD2. Germline CDR1 is SGHDT and CDR2 is YYEEEE. J was trimmed by 6 bases and V by 4 bases; bases with no gene match: 7. CDR3 length equals 14 residues. The DNA of the CDR3 is TGTGCCAGCAGCCGACGGGGAGGGCGCAATGAGCAGTTCTTC. Translated: CASSRRGGRNEQFF.

This chain links TRBV5-1 with TRBJ2-7; D may match TRBD1 or TRBD2 (5 bases each). The V gene's germline CDR1 is SGHRS and CDR2 YFSETQ. V lost 6 bases and J 4 bases, leaving 14 bases between the germline ends. The CDR3 contains 13 residues. CDR3 sequence (DNA): TGCGCCAGCAAGGGACCCACCAAATACGAGCAGTACTTC. It yields the protein CASKGPTKYEQYF.